The 18 T cell receptor beta chains reported below all come from one sample, sequenced in a study of cytomegalovirus exposure and HLA in healthy donors (dated by TCRdb to 2016 to 2017). Receptors were amplified or captured by the immunoSEQ multiplex PCR assay. A mixture of 60 forward primers for TCR Vbeta segments and 13 reverse primers for TCR Jbeta segments was used in the multiplex PCR. This immuneACCESS table, as held by TCRdb, lists in-frame sequences with V and J called but not all clones. Of the missing ones, under half trace to an unresolved V gene in checked studies; the others have no known cause. The sample table contains roughly 200,000 clones; only one count was recorded for 80% to 85% of them. The top ten hold 2.5% to 3.5% of the sample. What was sequenced was PBMCs. These receptors all stem from a woman in her 40s in good health and CMV-seronegative.

This rearrangement joins TRBV30 to TRBJ1-5; D gene uncertain. CDR3 length equals 15 residues. Germline V gene sequence: CDR1 GTSNPN, CDR2 SVGIG (reference sequence). The ends were cut back, 5 bases at V and 1 base at J, with 15 bases in the middle. CDR3 in DNA: TGTGCCTGGGATAGCTCGGCGGTGAGCAATCAGCCCCAGCATTTT. This translates into CAWDSSAVSNQPQHF.

This sequence joins TRBV5-4 and TRBJ2-3; tentative D call: TRBD2 (6 bases). Germline V gene lookup returns CDR1 SGHNT and CDR2 YYREEE (reference sequence). The CDR3 runs 16 residues. Between the trimmed V and J ends, which lost 3 bases and 0 bases, there was a span of 14 bases. The CDR3 DNA reads TGTGCCAGCAGCTCTCAGCGGGCCGCCAGCACAGATACGCAGTATTTT. Protein product: CASSSQRAASTDTQYF.

This clone has just a few counts. The V gene is TRBV18, the J gene TRBJ2-2; D is undetermined. The V and J ends lost 5 bases and 0 bases respectively, with 10 bases between them. Germline CDR1 reads KGHSH; CDR2 reads LQKENI. This CDR3 region has 15 residues. The CDR3 region has the DNA TGTGCCAGCTCAATTTACAGTACGAACACCGGGGAGCTGTTTTTT. Amino acids: CASSIYSTNTGELFF.

The chain couples TRBV6-5 to TRBJ1-2, with 8 bases matching TRBD1. This CDR3 spans 12 amino acids. Trimming took 6 bases from V and 8 from J; bases not matched to a gene: 5. Germline values: CDR1 MNHEY, CDR2 SVGAGI. CDR3 sequence (DNA): TGTGCCAGCAGCCAGACAGGGGACGGCTACACCTTC. It is translated as CASSQTGDGYTF.

CDR3 coding DNA: TGTGCCAGCCTCCCAGCCGGGGGAAGGGCTGGAAACACCATATATTTT. The encoded protein is CASLPAGGRAGNTIYF. V is TRBV2 and J is TRBJ1-3; D is possibly TRBD1 (5 bases). This CDR3 is 16 amino acids long. With 8 bases removed from V and 2 bases from J, the gap between germline ends came to 19 bases. CDR1 is SNHLY, CDR2 FYNNEI, per germline.

The rearrangement uses TRBV28 and TRBJ2-7; 7 nucleotides match TRBD2. The ends lost 7 bases at V and 3 bases at J; junction bases unmatched: 9. Germline CDR1 and CDR2: MDHEN and SYDVKM. This CDR3 is built from 14 residues. The CDR3 here is CASKMETSSYEQYF. The CDR3 DNA follows: TGTGCCAGCAAAATGGAGACTAGCAGCTACGAGCAGTACTTC. Complete variable domain (other parts from reference TRBV28 and TRBJ2-7): DVKVTQSSRYLVKRTGEKVFLECVQDMDHENMFWYRQDPGLGLRLIYFSYDVKMKEKGDIPEGYSVSREKKERFSLILESASTNQTSMYLCASKMETSSYEQYFGPGTRLTVT.

Note on this clone: Germline is not matched at one junction end, which may reflect a read error. The sample holds other DNA sequences that translate to the same CDR3. The J gene is TRBJ2-7, the V gene TRBV7-3; D gene ambiguous. This CDR3 spans 15 amino acids. CDR1 and CDR2 from the germline V gene are SGHTA and FQGTGA. The CDR3 sequence: CASSLSLSRSYEQYF. The CDR3 bases are TGTGCTAGCAGCTTATCCCTCTCCAGATCCTACGAGCAGTACTTC.

The chain uses TRBV2 and TRBJ2-3; 7 positions agree with TRBD2. V dropped 4 bases and J dropped 2; count of bases not matched to a gene: 6. CDR1 and CDR2 (germline): SNHLY, FYNNEI. The CDR3 runs to 15 residues. The CDR3: CASSVQAGTTDTQYF. CDR3 coding DNA: TGTGCCAGCAGTGTACAAGCGGGGACCACAGATACGCAGTATTTT.

V gene TRBV29-1 combines with J gene TRBJ2-7; tentatively, D is TRBD2 (6 bases). With 4 bases removed from V and 3 bases from J, the gap between germline ends came to 10 bases. CDR1 is SQVTM and CDR2 is ANQGSEA in the germline V gene. CDR3 size: 12 residues. CDR3 amino acids: CSVGRGGYEQYF. The CDR3 region has the DNA TGCAGCGTTGGTAGGGGAGGCTACGAGCAGTACTTC.

The CDR3: CASRTRLIGELFF. The CDR3 DNA reads TGTGCCAGCAGAACCAGGCTGATCGGGGAGCTGTTTTTT. This chain uses TRBV6-1 with TRBJ2-2; D is ambiguous. The germline V gene encodes CDR1 MNHNS and CDR2 SASEGT. The V end was cut by 6 bases, the J end by 7 bases, with 12 bases between. The length of the CDR3 is 13 residues.

V usage is TRBV23-1 and J usage is TRBJ1-2; possibly TRBD1 for D (6 bases). TRBV23-1 qualifies as an ORF whose function is uncertain. Trimming took off 3 bases at V and 1 base at J, with 15 bases between the two ends. The CDR3 runs 16 residues. The CDR3 region is CASSHRLQGRNYGYTF. The CDR3 nucleotides read TGCGCCAGCAGTCATAGGTTACAGGGCCGTAACTATGGCTACACCTTC.

Details on this clone: Its ends do not fully match the called genes, so a read error is possible. The rearrangement uses TRBV7-3 and TRBJ2-3; 7 bases line up with TRBD2. CDR1 SGHTA and CDR2 FQGTGA come from the germline V gene. CDR3 size: 15 residues. The CDR3 sequence is CASSQGRASTDTQYF. The CDR3 bases are TGTGCCAGCAGCCAAGGGAGGGCTAGCACGGATACGCAGTATTTT.

A few counts support this clone. This chain joins TRBV19 and TRBJ2-3, with D possibly being TRBD1 (11 bases). The CDR3 has 19 residues. Germline-derived CDR1 and CDR2 are LNHDA and SQIVND (reference sequence). Deletions cut 4 bases from V and 4 bases from J, with 27 bases between. For the CDR3, the DNA is TGTGCCAGTAGTAAGGACAGGGGGCGTCTAGCGGGAGCTCCAGATACGCAGTATTTT. Its translation: CASSKDRGRLAGAPDTQYF.

This rearrangement joins TRBV5-1 to TRBJ2-7; the D gene is possibly TRBD2 (5 bases). The V and J ends lost 4 bases and 3 bases respectively, with 14 bases between them. The CDR3 runs to 14 residues. Per the germline V gene, CDR1 is SGHRS and CDR2 is YFSETQ. CDR3 nucleotide sequence: TGCGCCAGCAGCCCGGGGAGAATGAGCTACGAGCAGTACTTC. It codes for CASSPGRMSYEQYF.

This chain uses TRBV27 with TRBJ2-7, with D perhaps matching TRBD2 (6 bases). V gave up 8 bases and J gave up 3 bases, with 20 bases separating them. This CDR3 has 15 residues. CDR1 MNHEY and CDR2 SMNVEV come from the germline V gene (reference sequence). CDR3 nucleotides: TGTGCCAGCGTTCCAGTGGGACTCTTAAACTACGAGCAGTACTTC. Protein product: CASVPVGLLNYEQYF.

This rearrangement joins TRBV7-9 to TRBJ1-1, with unresolved D. Germline CDR1 SEHNR, CDR2 FQNEAQ (reference sequence). V lost 2 bases and J lost 7, with 8 bases in between. The CDR3 has 12 amino acids. CDR3 nucleotide sequence: TGTGCCAGCAGCTTATCGAATAGTGAAGCTTTCTTT. It is translated as CASSLSNSEAFF.

The rearrangement links TRBV2 to TRBJ2-1; the match to TRBD2 covers 7 bases. The CDR3 runs to 17 residues. Germline V gene data show CDR1 as SNHLY and CDR2 as FYNNEI. The V gene end was trimmed by 5 bases and the J gene end by 5 bases; junction bases not matched to a gene: 15. The CDR3 here is CASSLFGGRIQNNEQFF. For the CDR3, the DNA is TGTGCCAGCAGTCTGTTCGGCGGGAGAATTCAGAACAATGAGCAGTTCTTC.

V is TRBV6-1 and J is TRBJ1-2; D call uncertain. V lost 6 bases and J 2 bases, leaving 13 bases between the germline ends. The CDR3 sequence is 14 residues long. CDR1 and CDR2 from the germline V gene are MNHNS and SASEGT. The CDR3 region is CASRLHVTNYGYTF. CDR3 in DNA: TGTGCCAGCAGACTACACGTTACGAACTATGGCTACACCTTC.